This passage covers 26 T cell receptor beta chains from one sample sequenced in a study of blood T cell repertoires in COVID-19. Profiling relied on immunoSEQ multiplex PCR, and the TCRdb table lists in-frame clones only, not all of them. The sample records 450,000 or so clones, 90% being singletons. The sample comprised PBMCs or T cells enriched from blood (not recorded which). The receptors come from a man between 18 and 35 years old who had recovered from COVID-19.

The CDR3 bases are TGTGCCAGCAGCCCCGGGACAGGGGACACTGAAGCTTTCTTT. Protein product: CASSPGTGDTEAFF. The J gene is TRBJ1-1, the V gene TRBV3-1 (or the pseudogene TRBV3-2); 10 bases match TRBD1. With 4 bases clipped from V and 3 bases from J, the junction kept 2 bases outside the gene matches. CDR1 LGHDT and CDR2 YNNKEL come from the germline V gene (reference sequence). The CDR3 contains 14 residues.

The table lists this clone with a few counts. The chain employs TRBV12-3 or TRBV12-4 and TRBJ1-1; D unclear. This CDR3 has 13 residues. V lost 6 bases, J lost 5 bases, and 13 bases lay in between. The DNA for the CDR3 is TGTGCCAGCAGCCTGACTAGGGATACTGAAGCTTTCTTT. Its translation: CASSLTRDTEAFF.

This rearrangement joins TRBV12-5 to TRBJ1-6; possible D gene TRBD1, 6 bases. CDR3 length: 17 amino acids. Trimming took off 1 base at V and 9 bases at J, with 19 bases between the two ends. The germline CDR1 and CDR2 sequences are LGHNT and FRNRAP. The CDR3 sequence is CASGLGIGRQAGSPLHF. The DNA of the CDR3 is TGTGCTAGTGGTTTGGGGATAGGAAGACAGGCAGGTTCACCCCTCCACTTT.

Points on this clone: This same CDR3 is encoded by further DNA sequences in the sample. The chain combines TRBV19 with TRBJ1-1; maybe TRBD1 (6 bases). This CDR3 spans 11 amino acids. The ends were cut back, 5 bases at V and 11 bases at J, with 12 bases in the middle. CDR1 is LNHDA, CDR2 SQIVND, per germline (reference sequence). DNA for the CDR3: TGTGCCAGTAGTCAGAGGACAGAGGCTTTCTTT. Translation: CASSQRTEAFF.

This clone was found once. The V call is TRBV6-1, the J call TRBJ1-1; 7 nucleotides align to TRBD1. The CDR3 consists of 15 residues. J gave up 5 bases and V 1 base, and 7 bases lay outside the gene matches. Germline CDR1 is MNHNS and CDR2 is SASEGT. The CDR3, as DNA: TGTGCCAGCAGTGAAGAAGACAGGGAGGCAACTGAAGCTTTCTTT. It encodes CASSEEDREATEAFF.

The chain links TRBV19 to TRBJ1-4; TRBD1 matches 10 bases. The V gene's germline CDR1 is LNHDA and CDR2 SQIVND (reference sequence). The CDR3 is made up of 15 amino acids. Trimming cost V 5 bases and J 10 bases; bases outside gene matches: 10. The chain's CDR3 is CASSLRQGARGKLFF. CDR3 nucleotides: TGTGCCAGTAGTCTCCGACAGGGGGCCAGGGGAAAACTGTTTTTT.

The chain links TRBV30 to TRBJ2-2, with a tentative D call TRBD2 (6 bases). The germline V gene has CDR1 GTSNPN and CDR2 SVGIG (reference sequence). CDR3 length equals 15 residues. V lost 0 bases and J lost 1, with 9 bases in between. As DNA, the CDR3 is TGTGCCTGGAGTGTACTGCGGGAGAACACCGGGGAGCTGTTTTTT. The encoded protein is CAWSVLRENTGELFF.

The genes are TRBV6-5 and TRBJ1-6; D possibly corresponds to TRBD1 (5 bases). V lost 7 bases and J 7 bases, leaving 17 bases between the germline ends. Looked up from germline, CDR1 is MNHEY and CDR2 is SVGAGI. This CDR3 is built from 15 residues. CDR3 region: CASTTWGGSNSPLHF. CDR3 DNA: TGTGCCAGCACCACCTGGGGCGGTTCCAATTCACCCCTCCACTTT.

The CDR3 nucleotides are TGTGCCAGCAGCCAATTCCTGGGAAACACCATATATTTT. Its protein is CASSQFLGNTIYF. The chain uses TRBV3-1 (or the pseudogene TRBV3-2) and TRBJ1-3; no reliable D call. V shed 2 bases and J shed 4 bases, with 6 bases lying between them. The CDR3 has 13 residues. Germline lookup yields CDR1 LGHDT and CDR2 YNNKEL (reference sequence).

V gene TRBV27 combines with J gene TRBJ1-1; no clear D. The CDR3 spans 13 residues. The V gene's germline CDR1 is MNHEY and CDR2 SMNVEV (reference sequence). Trimming shortened V by 1 base and J by 3 bases, and 6 bases separated the two germline ends. The DNA for the CDR3 is TGTGCCAGCAGTTTATTACGGTACACTGAAGCTTTCTTT. Protein: CASSLLRYTEAFF.

The V call is TRBV3-1 (or the pseudogene TRBV3-2), the J call TRBJ2-5, with 11 bases fitting TRBD2. The V and J ends lost 3 bases and 4 bases, in that order; junction bases with no gene match: 1. Germline loops: CDR1 LGHDT, CDR2 YNNKEL (reference sequence). The length of the CDR3 is 14 residues. CDR3 sequence (DNA): TGTGCCAGCAGCCAGGGACTAGCGGCAGAGACCCAGTACTTC. As protein: CASSQGLAAETQYF.

V usage is TRBV7-6 and J usage is TRBJ1-2, with 9 bases fitting TRBD1. In germline, CDR1 is SGHVS, CDR2 FNYEAQ. The CDR3 spans 15 residues. Trimming cost V 5 bases and J 8 bases; bases outside gene matches: 12. DNA for the CDR3: TGTGCCAGCAGCCAACCGGGACAGGGATCGACGGGCTACACCTTC. This codes for CASSQPGQGSTGYTF.

The V call is TRBV5-5, the J call TRBJ1-2; tentative D call: TRBD1 (6 bases). The V and J ends lost 4 bases and 3 bases respectively, with 13 bases between them. Germline loops: CDR1 SGHKS, CDR2 YYEKEE (reference sequence). The CDR3 consists of 14 residues. CDR3 loop: CASSHRDQYYGYTF. Written as DNA, the CDR3 is TGTGCCAGCAGCCACAGGGACCAATACTATGGCTACACCTTC.

The rearrangement joins TRBV19 to TRBJ1-2; D is unresolved. V was pared by 7 bases and J by 3 bases, with 21 bases between. This CDR3 comprises 16 residues. The germline V gene has CDR1 LNHDA and CDR2 SQIVND (reference sequence). The CDR3: CASTAPGLSGDYGYTF. DNA of the CDR3: TGTGCCAGTACCGCTCCGGGCCTTTCCGGGGACTATGGCTACACCTTC.

The chain couples TRBV7-3 to TRBJ1-1, with 7 nucleotides matching TRBD1. There are 13 residues in the CDR3. The ends lost 4 bases at V and 5 bases at J; junction bases unmatched: 4. CDR1 and CDR2 (germline): SGHTA, FQGTGA. The CDR3 here is CASSSTQGTEAFF. Written as DNA, the CDR3 is TGTGCCAGCAGCTCAACACAGGGGACTGAAGCTTTCTTT.

The rearrangement links TRBV7-9 to TRBJ1-4; D uncertain. There are 14 residues in the CDR3. Germline V gives CDR1 SEHNR, CDR2 FQNEAQ (reference sequence). With 4 bases removed from V and 0 bases from J, the gap between germline ends came to 6 bases. CDR3 protein: CASSSSATNEKLFF. DNA of the CDR3: TGTGCCAGCAGCTCCAGCGCAACTAATGAAAAACTGTTTTTT.

The chain joins TRBV6-1 to TRBJ1-1, with no clear D. Deletions cut 2 bases from V and 1 base from J, with 8 bases between. The CDR3 runs 14 residues. Germline V CDR1 and CDR2: MNHNS, SASEGT. This CDR3 is CASSEHRGNTEAFF. CDR3 nucleotide sequence: TGTGCCAGCAGTGAACATCGGGGGAACACTGAAGCTTTCTTT.

This clone was seen a handful of times. V gene TRBV6-5 combines with J gene TRBJ2-1; 15 positions agree with TRBD2. CDR1 MNHEY and CDR2 SVGAGI come from the germline V gene. V shed 6 bases, J shed 8 bases, and the junction held 5 bases outside the gene matches. The CDR3 contains 15 residues. In DNA, the CDR3 is TGTGCCAGCAGCCGGACTAGCGGGGGGGCCCATGAGCAGTTCTTC. This translates into CASSRTSGGAHEQFF.

V and J are TRBV5-1 and TRBJ1-2; possibly TRBD1 for D (6 bases). The CDR3 sequence is 13 residues long. In germline, CDR1 is SGHRS, CDR2 YFSETQ. Trimming cost V 1 base and J 7 bases, with 11 bases left between them. The CDR3, as DNA: TGCGCCAGCAGCTTGAGGGGGTTTGGTGGCTACACCTTC. Residues: CASSLRGFGGYTF.

This chain links TRBV19 with TRBJ1-5, with TRBD1 as a possible D gene (6 bases). There are 14 residues in the CDR3. V shed 3 bases and J shed 6 bases, with 12 bases lying between them. CDR1 and CDR2 (germline): LNHDA, SQIVND (reference sequence). In nucleotides, the CDR3 is TGTGCCAGTAGTATGCAGGGGAAGGCTCAGCCCCAGCATTTT. Its translation is CASSMQGKAQPQHF.

The chain has TRBV28 and TRBJ2-2; TRBD2 matches 8 bases. The ends lost 6 bases at V and 2 bases at J; junction bases unmatched: 5. The CDR3 has 15 residues. Germline lookup yields CDR1 MDHEN and CDR2 SYDVKM. The CDR3: CASRFVAGNTGELFF. The CDR3 DNA reads TGTGCCAGCAGATTCGTAGCGGGAAACACCGGGGAGCTGTTTTTT.

This clone appeared once. The chain is built from TRBV6-1 and TRBJ1-5; D is undetermined. Germline CDR1 MNHNS, CDR2 SASEGT. The CDR3 is 14 amino acids. Trimming stripped 1 base from V and 4 bases from J, with 8 bases between. CDR3 DNA: TGTGCCAGCAGTGAAGGTGACGGGAATCAGCCCCAGCATTTT. Protein product: CASSEGDGNQPQHF.

The chain recombines TRBV11-2 with TRBJ1-1; the match to TRBD1 covers 9 bases. Germline loops: CDR1 SGHAT, CDR2 FQNNGV. This CDR3 spans 14 amino acids. The junction had 6 bases not matched to a gene; V was cut back by 1 base and J by 9 bases. The CDR3 region has the DNA TGTGCCAGCAGCTTAGGGGACAGGGTATATCAAGCTTTCTTT. Its protein is CASSLGDRVYQAFF.

This sequence joins TRBV11-3 and TRBJ2-1, with TRBD2 as a possible D gene (6 bases). Germline assignment: CDR1 SGHNT and CDR2 YENEEA. The CDR3 sequence is 16 residues long. Between the trimmed V and J ends, which lost 2 bases and 1 base, there was a span of 12 bases. CDR3 amino acids: CASSLHGSKSYNEQFF. CDR3 DNA sequence: TGTGCCAGCAGCTTACACGGGAGTAAGTCCTACAATGAGCAGTTCTTC.

This chain links TRBV27 with TRBJ1-5, with D perhaps matching TRBD1 (5 bases). The CDR3 length is 13 residues. The V gene lost 4 bases and the J gene lost 7 bases, with 11 bases spanning the gap. Germline V lookup: CDR1 MNHEY, CDR2 SMNVEV (reference sequence). This chain's CDR3 is CASSWGTGQPQHF. In nucleotides, the CDR3 is TGTGCCAGCAGTTGGGGGACTGGGCAGCCCCAGCATTTT.

This clone was seen once. The chain uses TRBV2 and TRBJ1-4, with TRBD1 as a possible D gene (5 bases). Germline V gene sequence: CDR1 SNHLY, CDR2 FYNNEI. V gave up 2 bases and J gave up 10 bases, with 17 bases separating them. The CDR3 totals 15 residues. The CDR3 coding sequence is TGTGCCAGCAGTGAATATGCAGGGATTAGTGGAAAACTGTTTTTT. Translating gives CASSEYAGISGKLFF.